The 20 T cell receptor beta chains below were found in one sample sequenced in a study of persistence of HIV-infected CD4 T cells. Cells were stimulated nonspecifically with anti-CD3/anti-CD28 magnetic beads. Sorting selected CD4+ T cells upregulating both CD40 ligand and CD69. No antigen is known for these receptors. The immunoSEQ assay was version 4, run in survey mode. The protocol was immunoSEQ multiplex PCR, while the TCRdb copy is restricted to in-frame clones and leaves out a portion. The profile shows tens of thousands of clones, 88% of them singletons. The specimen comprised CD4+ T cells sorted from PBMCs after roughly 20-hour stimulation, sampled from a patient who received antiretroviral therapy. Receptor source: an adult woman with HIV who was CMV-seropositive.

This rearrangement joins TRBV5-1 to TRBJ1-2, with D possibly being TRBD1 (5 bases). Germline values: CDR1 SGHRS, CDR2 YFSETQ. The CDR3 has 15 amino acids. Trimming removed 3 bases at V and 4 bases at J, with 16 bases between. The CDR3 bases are TGCGCCAGCAGCTCCGGCCGGGACGGCGGCTATGGCTACACCTTC. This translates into CASSSGRDGGYGYTF.

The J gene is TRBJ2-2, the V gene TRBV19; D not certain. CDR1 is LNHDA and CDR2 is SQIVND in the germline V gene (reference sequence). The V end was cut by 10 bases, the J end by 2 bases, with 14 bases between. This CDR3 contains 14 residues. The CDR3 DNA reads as TGTGCCATGAGTGAAACCCGTAACACCGGGGAGCTGTTTTTT. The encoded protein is CAMSETRNTGELFF.

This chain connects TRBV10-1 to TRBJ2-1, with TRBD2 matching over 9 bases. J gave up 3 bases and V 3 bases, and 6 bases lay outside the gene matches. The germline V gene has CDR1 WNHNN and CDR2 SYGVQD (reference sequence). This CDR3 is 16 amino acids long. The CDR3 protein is CASSEIAGALYNEQFF. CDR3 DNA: TGCGCCAGCAGTGAAATAGCGGGGGCCCTCTACAATGAGCAGTTCTTC.

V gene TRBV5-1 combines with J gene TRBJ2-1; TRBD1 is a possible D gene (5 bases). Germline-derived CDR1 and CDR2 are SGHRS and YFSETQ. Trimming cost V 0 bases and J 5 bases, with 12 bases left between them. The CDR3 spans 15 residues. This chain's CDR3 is CASSLEGARHNEQFF. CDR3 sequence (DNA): TGCGCCAGCAGCTTGGAAGGGGCCCGGCACAATGAGCAGTTCTTC. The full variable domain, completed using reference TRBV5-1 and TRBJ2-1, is KAGVTQTPRYLIKTRGQQVTLSCSPISGHRSVSWYQQTPGQGLQFLFEYFSETQRNKGNFPGRFSGRQFSNSRSEMNVSTLELGDSALYLCASSLEGARHNEQFFGPGTRLTVL.

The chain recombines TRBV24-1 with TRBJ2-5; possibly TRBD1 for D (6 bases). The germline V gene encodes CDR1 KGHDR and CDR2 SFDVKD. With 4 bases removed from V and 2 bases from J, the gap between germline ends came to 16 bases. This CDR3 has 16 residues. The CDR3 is CATSEGARQVQETQYF. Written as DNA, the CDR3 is TGTGCCACCAGTGAAGGGGCCAGACAGGTACAAGAGACCCAGTACTTC.

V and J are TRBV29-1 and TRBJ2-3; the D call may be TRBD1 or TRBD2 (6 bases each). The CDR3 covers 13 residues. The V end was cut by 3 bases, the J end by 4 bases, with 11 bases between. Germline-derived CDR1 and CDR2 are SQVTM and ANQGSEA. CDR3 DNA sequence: TGCAGCGTTGATACAGGGAGGTCAGATACGCAGTATTTT. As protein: CSVDTGRSDTQYF.

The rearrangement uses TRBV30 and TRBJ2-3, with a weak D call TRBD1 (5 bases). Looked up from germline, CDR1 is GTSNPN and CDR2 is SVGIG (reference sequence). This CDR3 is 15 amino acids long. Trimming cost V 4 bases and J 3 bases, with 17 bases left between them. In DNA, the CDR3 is TGTGCCTGGAAAAAAGGACACCCAGGAACAGATACGCAGTATTTT. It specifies CAWKKGHPGTDTQYF.

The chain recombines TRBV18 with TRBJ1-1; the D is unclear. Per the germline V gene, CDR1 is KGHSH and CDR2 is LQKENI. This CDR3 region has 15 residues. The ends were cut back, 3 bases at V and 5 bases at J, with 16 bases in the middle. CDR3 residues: CASSPPSSGWTEAFF. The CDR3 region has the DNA TGTGCCAGCTCACCTCCATCCTCGGGCTGGACTGAAGCTTTCTTT.

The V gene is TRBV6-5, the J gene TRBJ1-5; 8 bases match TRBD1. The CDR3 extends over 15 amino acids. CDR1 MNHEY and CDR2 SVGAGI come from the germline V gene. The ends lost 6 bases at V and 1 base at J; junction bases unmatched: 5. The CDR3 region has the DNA TGTGCCAGCAGATCGGACAGGGCAAGCAATCAGCCCCAGCATTTT. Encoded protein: CASRSDRASNQPQHF.

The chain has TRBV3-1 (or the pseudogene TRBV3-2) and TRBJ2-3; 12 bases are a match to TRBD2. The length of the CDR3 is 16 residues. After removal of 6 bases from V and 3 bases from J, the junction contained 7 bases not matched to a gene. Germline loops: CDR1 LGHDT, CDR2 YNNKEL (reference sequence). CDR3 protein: CASSLQTSGGTDTQYF. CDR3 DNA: TGTGCCAGCAGTCTACAGACTAGCGGGGGTACAGATACGCAGTATTTT.

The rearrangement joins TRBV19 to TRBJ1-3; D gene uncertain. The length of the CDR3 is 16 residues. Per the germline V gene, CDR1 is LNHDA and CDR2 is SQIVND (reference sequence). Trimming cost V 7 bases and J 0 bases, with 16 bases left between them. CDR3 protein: CASTSGPAGSGNTIYF. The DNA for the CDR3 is TGTGCCAGTACTTCCGGCCCGGCAGGCTCTGGAAACACCATATATTTT.

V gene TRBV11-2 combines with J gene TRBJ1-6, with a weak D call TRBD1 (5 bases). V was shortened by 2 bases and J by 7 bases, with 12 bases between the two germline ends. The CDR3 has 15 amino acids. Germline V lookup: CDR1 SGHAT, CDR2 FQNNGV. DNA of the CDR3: TGTGCCAGCAGCTTAACACAGGCCGGGAATTCACCCCTCCACTTT. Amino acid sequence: CASSLTQAGNSPLHF.

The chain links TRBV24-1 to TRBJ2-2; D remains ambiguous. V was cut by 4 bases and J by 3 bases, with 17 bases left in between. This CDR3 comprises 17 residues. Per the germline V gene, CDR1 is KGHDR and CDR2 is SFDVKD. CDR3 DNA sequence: TGTGCCACCAGTGACCCCTCCCAGGCAGGCTACACCGGGGAGCTGTTTTTT. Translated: CATSDPSQAGYTGELFF.

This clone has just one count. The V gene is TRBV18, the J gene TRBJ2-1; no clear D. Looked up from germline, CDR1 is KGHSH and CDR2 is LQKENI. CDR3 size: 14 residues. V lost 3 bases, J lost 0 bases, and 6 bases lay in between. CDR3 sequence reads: CASSPHPSYNEQFF. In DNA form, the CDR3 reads TGTGCCAGCTCACCCCACCCCTCCTACAATGAGCAGTTCTTC. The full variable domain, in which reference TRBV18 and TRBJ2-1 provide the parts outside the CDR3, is NAGVMQNPRHLVRRRGQEARLRCSPMKGHSHVYWYRQLPEEGLKFMVYLQKENIIDESGMPKERFSAEFPKEGPSILRIQQVVRGDSAAYFCASSPHPSYNEQFFGPGTRLTVL.

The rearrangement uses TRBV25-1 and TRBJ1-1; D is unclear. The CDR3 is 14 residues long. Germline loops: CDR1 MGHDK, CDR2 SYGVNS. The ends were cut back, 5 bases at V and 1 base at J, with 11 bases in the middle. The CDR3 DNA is TGTGCCAGCAGTTCCGGACGGGAGAACACTGAAGCTTTCTTT. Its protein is CASSSGRENTEAFF.

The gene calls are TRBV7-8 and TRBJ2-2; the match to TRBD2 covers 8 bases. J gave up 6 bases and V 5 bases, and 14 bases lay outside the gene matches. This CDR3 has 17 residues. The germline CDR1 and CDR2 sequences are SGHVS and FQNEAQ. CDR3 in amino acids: CASSKREGQRLSGELFF. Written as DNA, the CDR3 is TGTGCCAGCAGCAAACGGGAGGGCCAGAGGTTGTCCGGGGAGCTGTTTTTT.

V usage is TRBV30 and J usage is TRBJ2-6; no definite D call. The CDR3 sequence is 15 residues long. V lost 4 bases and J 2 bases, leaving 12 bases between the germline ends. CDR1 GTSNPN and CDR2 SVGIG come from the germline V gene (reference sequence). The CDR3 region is CAWMPHTTGANVLTF. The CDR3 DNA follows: TGTGCCTGGATGCCCCATACAACTGGGGCCAACGTCCTGACTTTC.

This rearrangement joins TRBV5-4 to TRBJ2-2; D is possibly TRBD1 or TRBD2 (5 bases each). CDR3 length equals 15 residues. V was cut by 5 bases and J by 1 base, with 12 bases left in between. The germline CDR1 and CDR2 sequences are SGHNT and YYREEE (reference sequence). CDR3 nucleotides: TGTGCCAGCAGTTCGGGGACGAGGAACACCGGGGAGCTGTTTTTT. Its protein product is CASSSGTRNTGELFF.

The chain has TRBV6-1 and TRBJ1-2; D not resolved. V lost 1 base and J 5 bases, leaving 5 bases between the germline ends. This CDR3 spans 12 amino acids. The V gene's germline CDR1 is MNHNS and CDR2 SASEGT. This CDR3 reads CASSEDWYGYTF. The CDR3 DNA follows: TGTGCCAGCAGTGAAGATTGGTATGGCTACACCTTC.

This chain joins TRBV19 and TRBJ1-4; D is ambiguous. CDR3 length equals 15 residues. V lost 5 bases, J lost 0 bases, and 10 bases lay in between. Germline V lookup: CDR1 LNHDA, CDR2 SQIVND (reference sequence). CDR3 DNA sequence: TGTGCCAGTAGTCCTCGCCAGGCAACTAATGAAAAACTGTTTTTT. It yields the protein CASSPRQATNEKLFF.